This T cell receptor beta chain was captured in a study of T cells in localized non-small cell lung cancer. Assay used: immunoSEQ multiplex PCR; TCRdb lists only in-frame clones, some missing. The sample includes about 2,000 clones, about a fifth of them seen just once. This clone is deemed medium-sized. Antigen unknown. Germline V CDR1 and CDR2: SGHNT, YENEEA. The junction had 11 bases not matched to a gene; V was cut back by 3 bases and J by 4 bases. The CDR3 is made up of 17 amino acids. Findings and limits, study-wide: The study linked higher blood T cell density to longer overall survival. Paired adjacent lung recovered a median approximately 62 of the top 100 tumor clones. The highest T cell clonality was in uninvolved adjacent lung, above tumor.

This TCR derives from a male donor aged 60 or over with stage II lung adenocarcinoma. The rearrangement links TRBV11-3 to TRBJ2-5; TRBD2 agrees at 10 bases. The material sequenced was lung tumor tissue, taken before any cancer treatment. CDR3: CASSLGEGLAQAETQYF. The CDR3 nucleotides are TGTGCCAGCAGCTTGGGCGAGGGACTAGCGCAGGCAGAGACCCAGTACTTC.